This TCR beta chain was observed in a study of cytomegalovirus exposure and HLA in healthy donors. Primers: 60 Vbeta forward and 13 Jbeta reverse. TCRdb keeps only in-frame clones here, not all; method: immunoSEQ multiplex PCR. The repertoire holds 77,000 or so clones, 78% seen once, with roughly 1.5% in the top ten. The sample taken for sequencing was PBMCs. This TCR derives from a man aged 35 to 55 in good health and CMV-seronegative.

Here the CDR3 DNA reads TGTGCCAGCAGCTTAGTAGGGGGAGCTAATGAAAAACTGTTTTTT. This encodes CASSLVGGANEKLFF. The rearrangement joins TRBV7-6 to TRBJ1-4; D is possibly TRBD1 (6 bases). The CDR3 length is 15 residues. The V gene's germline CDR1 is SGHVS and CDR2 FNYEAQ. Trimming removed 1 base at V and 3 bases at J, with 9 bases between. Based on the CDR3 plus reference TRBV7-6 and TRBJ1-4, the full variable domain is GAGVSQSPRYKVTKRGQDVALRCDPISGHVSLYWYRQALGQGPEFLTYFNYEAQQDKSGLPNDRFSAERPEGSISTLTIQRTEQRDSAMYRCASSLVGGANEKLFFGSGTQLSVL.